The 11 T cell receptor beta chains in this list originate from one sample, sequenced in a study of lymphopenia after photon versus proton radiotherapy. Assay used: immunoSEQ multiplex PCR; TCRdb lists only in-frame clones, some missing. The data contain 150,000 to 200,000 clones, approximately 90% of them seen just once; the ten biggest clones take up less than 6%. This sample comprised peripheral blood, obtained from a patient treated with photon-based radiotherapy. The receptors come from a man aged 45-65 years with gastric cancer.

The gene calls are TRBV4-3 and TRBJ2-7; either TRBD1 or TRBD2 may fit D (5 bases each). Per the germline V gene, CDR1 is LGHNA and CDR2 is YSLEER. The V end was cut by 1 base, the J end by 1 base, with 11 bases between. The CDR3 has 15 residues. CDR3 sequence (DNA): TGCGCCAGCAGCCAAGGAAGGGACCCGTCCTACGAGCAGTACTTC. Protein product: CASSQGRDPSYEQYF.

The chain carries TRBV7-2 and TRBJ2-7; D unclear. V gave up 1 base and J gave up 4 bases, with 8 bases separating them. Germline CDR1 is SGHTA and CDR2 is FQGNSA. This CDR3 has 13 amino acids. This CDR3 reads CASSLGVRYEQYF. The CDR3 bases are TGTGCCAGCAGCTTAGGAGTCAGGTACGAGCAGTACTTC.

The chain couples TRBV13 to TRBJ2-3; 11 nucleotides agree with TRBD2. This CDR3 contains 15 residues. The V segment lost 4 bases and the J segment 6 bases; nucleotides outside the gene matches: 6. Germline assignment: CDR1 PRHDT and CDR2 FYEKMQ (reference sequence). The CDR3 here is CASSSGLAVPDTQYF. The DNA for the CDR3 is TGTGCCAGCAGCTCGGGACTAGCGGTCCCCGATACGCAGTATTTT.

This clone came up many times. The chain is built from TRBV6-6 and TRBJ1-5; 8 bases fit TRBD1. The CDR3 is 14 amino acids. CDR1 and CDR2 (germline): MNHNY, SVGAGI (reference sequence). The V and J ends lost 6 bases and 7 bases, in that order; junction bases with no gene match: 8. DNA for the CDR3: TGTGCCAGCAGCTCCGACAGGGGCCGCCAGCCCCAGCATTTT. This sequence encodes CASSSDRGRQPQHF.

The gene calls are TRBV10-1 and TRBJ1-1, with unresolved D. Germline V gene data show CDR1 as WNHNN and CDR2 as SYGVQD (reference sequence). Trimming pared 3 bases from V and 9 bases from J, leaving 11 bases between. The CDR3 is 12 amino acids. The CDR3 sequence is CASSEGGLKAFF. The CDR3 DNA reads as TGCGCCAGCAGTGAAGGAGGTTTGAAAGCTTTCTTT.

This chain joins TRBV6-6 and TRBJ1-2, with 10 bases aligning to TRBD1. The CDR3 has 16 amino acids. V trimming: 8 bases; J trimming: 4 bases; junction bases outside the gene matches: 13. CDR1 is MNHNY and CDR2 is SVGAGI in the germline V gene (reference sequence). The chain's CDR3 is CASPGTGANVSYGYTF. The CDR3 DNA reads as TGTGCCAGCCCCGGGACAGGGGCTAATGTTAGCTATGGCTACACCTTC.

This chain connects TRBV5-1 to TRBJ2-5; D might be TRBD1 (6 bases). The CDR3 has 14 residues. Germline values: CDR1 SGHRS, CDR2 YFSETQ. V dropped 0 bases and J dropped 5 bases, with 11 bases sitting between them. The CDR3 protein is CASSLEGRGETQYF. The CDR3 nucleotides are TGCGCCAGCAGCTTGGAAGGCAGGGGTGAGACCCAGTACTTC.

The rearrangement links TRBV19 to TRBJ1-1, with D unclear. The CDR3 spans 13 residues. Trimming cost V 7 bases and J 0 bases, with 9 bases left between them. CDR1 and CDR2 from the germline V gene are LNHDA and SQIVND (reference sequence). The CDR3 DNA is TGTGCCAGTAAAGAAAGAGTGAACACTGAAGCTTTCTTT. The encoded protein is CASKERVNTEAFF. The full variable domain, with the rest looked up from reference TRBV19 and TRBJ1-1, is DGGITQSPKYLFRKEGQNVTLSCEQNLNHDAMYWYRQDPGQGLRLIYYSQIVNDFQKGDIAEGYSVSREKKESFPLTVTSAQKNPTAFYLCASKERVNTEAFFGQGTRLTVV.

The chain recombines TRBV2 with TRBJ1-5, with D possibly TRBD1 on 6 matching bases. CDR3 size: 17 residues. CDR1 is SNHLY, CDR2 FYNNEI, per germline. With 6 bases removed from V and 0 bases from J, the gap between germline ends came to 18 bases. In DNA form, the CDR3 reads TGTGCCAGCAGCGGTATTGGGGGGGCGCATAGCAATCAGCCCCAGCATTTT. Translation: CASSGIGGAHSNQPQHF.

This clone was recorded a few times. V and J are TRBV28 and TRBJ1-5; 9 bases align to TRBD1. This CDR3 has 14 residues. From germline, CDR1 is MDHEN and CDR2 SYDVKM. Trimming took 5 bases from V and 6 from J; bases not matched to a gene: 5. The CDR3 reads CASSLGQGFQPQHF. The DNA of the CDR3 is TGTGCCAGCAGTCTGGGACAGGGATTTCAGCCCCAGCATTTT.

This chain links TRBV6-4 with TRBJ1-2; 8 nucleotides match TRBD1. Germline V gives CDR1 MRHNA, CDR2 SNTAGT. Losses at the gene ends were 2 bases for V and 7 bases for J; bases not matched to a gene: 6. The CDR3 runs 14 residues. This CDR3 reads CASSDQTGAAGYTF. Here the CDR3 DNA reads TGTGCCAGCAGTGACCAGACAGGGGCGGCTGGCTACACCTTC.